The TCR beta chain described here comes from a study of T-cell memory formation after mild COVID-19 (dated by TCRdb to about 2021). Regarding the study in general: Most TCR sequence clusters were specific to one of the two donors. Two young, previously healthy adult volunteers made up the cohort, one male and one female. In two donors, T-cell clones that expanded and contracted after mild COVID-19 were tracked by sequencing TCRalpha and TCRbeta repertoires over time.

Paper-wide results and their limitations: Some responding clones were detected in pre-infection memory, suggesting pre-existing cross-reactive memory T cells joined the SARS-CoV-2 response. Balanced CD4/CD8 phenotypes were observed for clones contracting from day 15 to 85, whereas a bias towards CD4+ was observed for a second wave of clones expanding from day 15 to 37. SARS-CoV-2 specificity of the second-wave clones peaking on day 37 was not confirmed. Contracting CD4+ clones appeared mostly in the CM and EM memory subsets, whereas CD8+ clones were enriched in EMRA. The study covered only a couple of mild cases, and larger cohorts including severe cases with pre-infection samples were considered necessary.

CDR1 and CDR2 were assigned from the germline V gene (reference sequence) as MNHEY and SMNVEV. Measured from the cysteine to the phenylalanine, the CDR3 is 16 residues long. The DNA shown is the 48-base CDR3, in frame from base 1. With respect to this clonotype: The antigen this receptor binds is unknown. A read error may account for a junction end that differs from germline.

PBMCs were isolated by Ficoll-Paque density gradient centrifugation. The reads were generated on an Illumina NovaSeq 6000. TCRalpha and TCRbeta cDNA libraries were built by 5'RACE with constant-segment primers, adding sample barcodes and unique molecular identifiers. Trizol reagent was used to extract RNA from every sample. Amplification of the libraries took two PCR steps, and the second step added a second sample barcode plus Illumina TruSeq adapters. Sequencing of libraries was performed on an Illumina NovaSeq with 2 x 150 bp paired-end reads. Under the source paper's analysis protocol: Reads were demultiplexed and collapsed into UMI-guided consensus sequences with migec v1.2.7. Using mixcr v2.1.11, UMI consensuses were aligned to TRA and TRB V and J templates and then assembled into clonotypes. Clonotypes were classified as expanded or contracted when called significant by both edgeR and NoisET, with noise models trained on biological replicates. For edgeR calls, the cutoffs were a false discovery rate-adjusted p below 0.01 and a log2 fold-change threshold of 1. As an exploratory analysis of dynamics, PCA with hierarchical clustering was applied to max-normalized trajectories of the 1000 most abundant clonotypes. Each responding clone was given a CD4 or CD8 phenotype based on the CD4+ and CD8+ repertoires, which had been sequenced separately. TCRdb reprocessing: public reads trimmed at Q25 with fastp, clones called with MiXCR, in-frame beta chains kept. Rows merge per CDR3 protein into single entries with the most common DNA and genes. TCRdb's processing, not the authors' own work, is the source of the V and J calls. Across this sample there are fewer than 400,000 distinct CDR3 sequences, with 16% seen only once. 20% to 25% of the sample goes to the ten largest clones.

The receptor was derived from a man between 18 and 29 years old who had mild COVID-19 (a few samples of this study predate the infection). The sample titles of this study are shuffled in the database, so cell type and time point are left out; the donor was told from shared clones. Sample: PBMCs or a T cell subset sorted from them (not recorded which). Recombination connected TRBV27 to TRBJ2-6; TRBD2 lines up with 7 middle nucleotides. In nucleotide form, the sequence is TGTGAGCGGGAAACCACCTCAACCTCTGGGGCCAACTTCCTGACTTTC. Its amino acids are CERETTSTSGANFLTF. With the rest looked up from the reference TRBV27 and TRBJ2-6 genes rather than sequenced, the full variable domain is EAQVTQNPRYLITVTGKKLTVTCSQNMNHEYMSWYRQDPGLGLRQIYYSMNVEVTDKGDVPEGYKVSRKEKRNFPLILESPSPNQTSLYFCERETTSTSGANFLTFGAGSRLTVL.